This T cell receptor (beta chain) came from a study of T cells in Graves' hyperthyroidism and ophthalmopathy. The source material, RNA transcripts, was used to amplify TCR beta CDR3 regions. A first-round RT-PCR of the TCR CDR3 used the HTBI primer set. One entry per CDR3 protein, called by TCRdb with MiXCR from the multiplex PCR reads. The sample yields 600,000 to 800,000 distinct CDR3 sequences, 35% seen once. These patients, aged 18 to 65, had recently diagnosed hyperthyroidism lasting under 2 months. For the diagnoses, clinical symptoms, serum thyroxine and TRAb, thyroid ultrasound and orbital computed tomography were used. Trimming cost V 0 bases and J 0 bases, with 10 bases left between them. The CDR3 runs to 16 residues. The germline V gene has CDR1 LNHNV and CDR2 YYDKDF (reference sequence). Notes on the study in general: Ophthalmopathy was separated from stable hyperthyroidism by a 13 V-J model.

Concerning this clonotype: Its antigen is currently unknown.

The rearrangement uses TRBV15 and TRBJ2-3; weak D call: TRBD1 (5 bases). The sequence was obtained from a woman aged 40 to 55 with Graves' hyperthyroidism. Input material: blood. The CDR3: CATSRDTGHSTDTQYF. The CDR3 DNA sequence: TGTGCCACCAGCAGAGATACCGGACACAGCACAGATACGCAGTATTTT.